Listed below are T cell receptor beta chains from one sample, sequenced in a study of T cell changes during pregnancy in multiple sclerosis. Libraries were prepared by immunoSEQ multiplex PCR; TCRdb keeps only in-frame clonotypes and omits some of them. The sample holds tens of thousands of clones, 80% to 95% seen once. The source was peripheral blood, collected in the third trimester of pregnancy. The source is a female donor in good health, enrolled as a control in a pregnancy study. The CDR3 runs from the conserved cysteine through the conserved F or W. A D gene is named only where the DNA matches it firmly. Only some rows state a clone size, as once, few, many or a class for expanded clones.

clone_size: .; v_call: TRBV5-1; j_call: TRBJ2-7; d_call: TRBD2; cdr3_aa: CASRATSGLTYEQYF; cdr3_nt: TGCGCCAGCAGGGCGACTAGCGGGCTGACCTACGAGCAGTACTTC
clone_size: .; v_call: TRBV5-8; j_call: TRBJ1-2; d_call: TRBD1; cdr3_aa: CASVPDWGTGPRGYGYTF; cdr3_nt: TGTGCCAGCGTACCCGACTGGGGGACAGGACCTAGGGGTTATGGCTACACCTTC
clone_size: .; v_call: TRBV18; j_call: TRBJ1-2; d_call: TRBD1; cdr3_aa: CASSPPFSGQIMGYTF; cdr3_nt: TGTGCCAGCTCACCACCGTTCTCGGGACAGATAATGGGCTACACCTTC
clone_size: .; v_call: TRBV5-1; j_call: TRBJ1-2; d_call: .; cdr3_aa: CASRFDAGFNYGYTF; cdr3_nt: TGCGCCAGCAGATTCGACGCGGGGTTTAACTATGGCTACACCTTC
clone_size: .; v_call: TRBV5-1; j_call: TRBJ2-1; d_call: TRBD1; cdr3_aa: CASSLESRQGVRNEQFF; cdr3_nt: TGCGCCAGCAGCTTGGAATCGCGACAGGGAGTCAGAAATGAGCAGTTCTTC
clone_size: medium-sized; v_call: TRBV27; j_call: TRBJ2-7; d_call: TRBD1; cdr3_aa: CASSLGDRGMSYEQYF; cdr3_nt: TGTGCCAGCAGTTTAGGGGACAGGGGAATGTCCTACGAGCAGTACTTC
clone_size: .; v_call: TRBV2; j_call: TRBJ2-5; d_call: .; cdr3_aa: CASSEGGSPGTQYF; cdr3_nt: TGTGCCAGCAGTGAAGGAGGATCCCCGGGGACCCAGTACTTC
clone_size: .; v_call: TRBV6-5; j_call: TRBJ1-4; d_call: TRBD1; cdr3_aa: CASSPPSGGGEKLFF; cdr3_nt: TGTGCCAGCAGTCCCCCTTCAGGGGGCGGTGAAAAACTGTTTTTT
clone_size: once; v_call: TRBV27; j_call: TRBJ2-1; d_call: TRBD1; cdr3_aa: CASSLGTGGYNEQFF; cdr3_nt: TGTGCCAGCAGTTTAGGGACAGGGGGTTACAATGAGCAGTTCTTC
clone_size: .; v_call: TRBV11-2; j_call: TRBJ2-5; d_call: .; cdr3_aa: CASSPPWHQETQYF; cdr3_nt: TGTGCCAGCAGCCCTCCTTGGCACCAAGAGACCCAGTACTTC
clone_size: few; v_call: TRBV4-1; j_call: TRBJ2-2; d_call: .; cdr3_aa: CASSQVPGYTGELFF; cdr3_nt: TGCGCCAGCAGCCAAGTTCCCGGGTACACCGGGGAGCTGTTTTTT
clone_size: .; v_call: TRBV7-2; j_call: TRBJ2-5; d_call: .; cdr3_aa: CASSLAGAGETQYF; cdr3_nt: TGTGCCAGCAGCTTAGCGGGGGCGGGAGAGACCCAGTACTTC
clone_size: .; v_call: TRBV18; j_call: TRBJ1-2; d_call: .; cdr3_aa: CASSPEGGGGYTF; cdr3_nt: TGTGCCAGCTCACCAGAGGGAGGCGGCGGCTACACCTTC
clone_size: .; v_call: TRBV4-1; j_call: TRBJ2-1; d_call: .; cdr3_aa: CASSPLPPGVDEQFF; cdr3_nt: TGCGCCAGCAGCCCCCTGCCTCCGGGGGTCGATGAGCAGTTCTTC
clone_size: .; v_call: TRBV7-8; j_call: TRBJ1-4; d_call: .; cdr3_aa: CASSLAMGVEGEKLFF; cdr3_nt: TGTGCCAGCAGCTTAGCGATGGGGGTGGAGGGGGAAAAACTGTTTTTT
clone_size: .; v_call: TRBV7-8; j_call: TRBJ1-1; d_call: .; cdr3_aa: CASSWNRGSEAFF; cdr3_nt: TGTGCCAGCAGCTGGAACCGGGGGAGTGAAGCTTTCTTT
clone_size: .; v_call: TRBV18; j_call: TRBJ1-1; d_call: TRBD1; cdr3_aa: CASSPQKQGTEAFF; cdr3_nt: TGTGCCAGCTCACCACAAAAACAGGGGACTGAAGCTTTCTTT
clone_size: .; v_call: TRBV9; j_call: TRBJ1-1; d_call: .; cdr3_aa: CASSVATGSTEAFF; cdr3_nt: TGTGCCAGCAGCGTAGCTACAGGGTCCACTGAAGCTTTCTTT
clone_size: few; v_call: TRBV10-1; j_call: TRBJ2-7; d_call: TRBD1; cdr3_aa: CASSELGQGDSYEQYF; cdr3_nt: TGCGCCAGCAGTGAGTTGGGACAGGGAGACTCCTACGAGCAGTACTTC
clone_size: .; v_call: TRBV5-8; j_call: TRBJ1-5; d_call: .; cdr3_aa: CASRLGSYSNQPQHF; cdr3_nt: TGTGCCAGCAGACTAGGGAGTTATAGCAATCAGCCCCAGCATTTT
clone_size: .; v_call: TRBV18; j_call: TRBJ1-2; d_call: .; cdr3_aa: CASSPRGSTNYGYTF; cdr3_nt: TGTGCCAGCTCACCACGGGGCAGTACTAACTATGGCTACACCTTC
clone_size: .; v_call: TRBV7-6; j_call: TRBJ2-3; d_call: TRBD2; cdr3_aa: CASSFGAGGRSDTQYF; cdr3_nt: TGTGCCAGCAGCTTCGGAGCGGGGGGGCGATCAGATACGCAGTATTTT
clone_size: .; v_call: TRBV5-8; j_call: TRBJ2-1; d_call: TRBD2; cdr3_aa: CASSLGIGTGTSLGEQFF; cdr3_nt: TGTGCCAGCAGCTTAGGGATCGGAACCGGGACTAGCTTAGGTGAGCAGTTCTTC
clone_size: .; v_call: TRBV28; j_call: TRBJ1-1; d_call: TRBD1; cdr3_aa: CAVKQGRVNTEAFF; cdr3_nt: TGTGCCGTCAAACAGGGGCGGGTGAACACTGAAGCTTTCTTT
clone_size: .; v_call: TRBV7-3; j_call: TRBJ2-2; d_call: .; cdr3_aa: CASSLGAANRLFF; cdr3_nt: TGTGCCAGCAGCTTAGGGGCGGCCAACCGGCTGTTTTTT
clone_size: .; v_call: TRBV5-5; j_call: TRBJ1-1; d_call: TRBD1; cdr3_aa: CASSRGQGTMRLAFF; cdr3_nt: TGTGCCAGCAGCCGTGGACAGGGGACCATGCGATTGGCTTTCTTT
clone_size: .; v_call: TRBV19; j_call: TRBJ2-7; d_call: TRBD1; cdr3_aa: CASSPDRVRSYEQYF; cdr3_nt: TGTGCCAGTAGTCCCGACAGGGTTAGATCCTACGAGCAGTACTTC
clone_size: .; v_call: TRBV7-9; j_call: TRBJ1-2; d_call: TRBD1; cdr3_aa: CASSPGQGNYGYTF; cdr3_nt: TGTGCCAGCAGCCCCGGACAGGGGAACTATGGCTACACCTTC